This T cell receptor beta chain was identified in a study of control samples from healthy donors and cancer patients. This clone was seen a single time. Using immunoSEQ multiplex PCR, the repertoire was profiled, and TCRdb retains in-frame clones only, with some absent. The sample consists of 65,000 to 100,000 clones, 91% of them appearing once. The germline V gene has CDR1 SGHNT and CDR2 YYREEE (reference sequence). V was cut by 4 bases and J by 1 base, with 9 bases left in between. This CDR3 is 15 amino acids long. The rearrangement uses TRBV5-4 and TRBJ1-6; possibly TRBD1 for D (5 bases). The sample was blood. This clonotype originated in a man aged 50 to 60 in good health. CDR3 sequence (DNA): TGTGCCAGCAGCGTAGGGGTATCCTATAATTCACCCCTCCACTTT. Its translation: CASSVGVSYNSPLHF.